This T cell receptor (beta chain) was found in a study of cytomegalovirus exposure and HLA in healthy donors. From germline, CDR1 is LNHDA and CDR2 SQIVND (reference sequence). Trimming cost V 4 bases and J 4 bases; bases outside gene matches: 8. The CDR3 runs to 15 residues. Produced via immunoSEQ multiplex PCR; TCRdb's table is partial and in-frame only. The sample records 150,000 or so clones, roughly 89% being singletons. This TCR was sampled from a young woman in good health and CMV-seropositive. Sequenced: PBMCs. The V gene is TRBV19, the J gene TRBJ2-7, with TRBD1 matching over 9 bases. The CDR3 bases are TGTGCCAGTAGTACACCCGGACAGGGGAAATACGAGCAGTACTTC. The encoded protein is CASSTPGQGKYEQYF. The whole variable domain, filled in from reference TRBV19 and TRBJ2-7, reads DGGITQSPKYLFRKEGQNVTLSCEQNLNHDAMYWYRQDPGQGLRLIYYSQIVNDFQKGDIAEGYSVSREKKESFPLTVTSAQKNPTAFYLCASSTPGQGKYEQYFGPGTRLTVT.